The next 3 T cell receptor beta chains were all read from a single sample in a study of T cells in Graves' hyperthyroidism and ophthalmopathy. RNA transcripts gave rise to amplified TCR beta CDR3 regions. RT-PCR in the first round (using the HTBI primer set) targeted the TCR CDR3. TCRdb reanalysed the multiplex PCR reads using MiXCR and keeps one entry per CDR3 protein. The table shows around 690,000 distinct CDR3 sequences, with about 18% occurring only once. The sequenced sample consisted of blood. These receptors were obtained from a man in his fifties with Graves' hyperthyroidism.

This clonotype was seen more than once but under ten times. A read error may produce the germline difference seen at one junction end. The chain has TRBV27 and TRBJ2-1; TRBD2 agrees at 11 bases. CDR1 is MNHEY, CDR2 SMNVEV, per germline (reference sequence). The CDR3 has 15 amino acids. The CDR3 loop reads CASSLSGRAGYERFF. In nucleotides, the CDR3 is TGTGCCAGCAGTCTTAGCGGGAGGGCCGGCTATGAGCGGTTCTTC.

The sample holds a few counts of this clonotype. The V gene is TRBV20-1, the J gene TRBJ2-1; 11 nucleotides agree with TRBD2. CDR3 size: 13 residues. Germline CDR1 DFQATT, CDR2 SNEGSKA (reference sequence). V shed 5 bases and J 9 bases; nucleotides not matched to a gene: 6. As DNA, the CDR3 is TGCAGTGCTCGGGGACTAGCGGCCAGTGAGCAGTTCTTC. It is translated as CSARGLAASEQFF.

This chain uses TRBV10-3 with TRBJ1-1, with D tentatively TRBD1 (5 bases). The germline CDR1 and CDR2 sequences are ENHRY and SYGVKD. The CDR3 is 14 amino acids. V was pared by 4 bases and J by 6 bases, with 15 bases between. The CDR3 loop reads CAISVRGMNAEAFF. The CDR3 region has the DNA TGTGCCATCAGTGTTAGGGGAATGAATGCTGAAGCTTTCTTT.